These T cell receptor beta chains were read from a single sample in a study of blood T cell repertoires in COVID-19. Measured with immunoSEQ multiplex PCR; TCRdb has only the in-frame clones, and not every one. In the table there are a few hundred thousand clones, approximately 91% of which are singletons. Specimen: PBMCs or T cells enriched from blood (not recorded which). These receptor sequences come from a human donor in a cohort exposed to, infected with or recovered from COVID-19 (not recorded which). The donor label of this sample is uncertain. CDR3s include the opening cysteine and the closing phenylalanine or tryptophan. The D gene is left open where the match is weak. Size tells how often a clone was seen (once, few, many) or the class of an expanded clone, and some rows leave it out.

>TRBJ1-5|TRBV19|.|.
CAREGQGRNQPQHF
TGTGCCAGAGAGGGTCAAGGACGAAATCAGCCCCAGCATTTT
>TRBJ1-1|TRBV19|.|.
CASDTGVSRTEAFF
TGTGCCAGTGATACCGGGGTAAGCAGAACTGAAGCTTTCTTT
>TRBJ2-4|TRBV18|.|.
CARRTNSDIQYF
TGTGCCAGGCGGACTAATTCGGACATTCAGTACTTC
>TRBJ1-1|TRBV4-3|.|.
CASSQYSQNTEAFF
TGCGCCAGCAGTCAGTACAGCCAGAACACTGAAGCTTTCTTT
>TRBJ1-1|TRBV18|.|.
CASSPGTQNTEAFF
TGTGCCAGCTCACCCGGGACACAGAACACTGAAGCTTTCTTT
>TRBJ2-7|TRBV29-1|.|TRBD2
CSLKVGGKNEQYF
TGCAGCTTAAAAGTGGGGGGGAAAAACGAGCAGTACTTC
>TRBJ1-1|TRBV6-4|.|.
CASRRDINMNTEAFF
TGTGCCAGCAGAAGGGACATCAACATGAACACTGAAGCTTTCTTT
>TRBJ1-1|TRBV2|.|TRBD1
CASSRDRDTEAFF
TGTGCCAGCAGTCGGGACAGGGACACTGAAGCTTTCTTT
>TRBJ2-3|TRBV5-1|.|.
CASSLDGDFNPTDTQYF
TGCGCCAGCAGCTTGGACGGGGACTTTAACCCCACAGATACGCAGTATTTT
>TRBJ1-4|TRBV7-9|.|.
CASSLGPASNEKLFF
TGTGCCAGCAGCCTGGGGCCGGCATCTAATGAAAAACTGTTTTTT
>TRBJ2-3|TRBV28|.|.
CASSLGWGATDTQYF
TGTGCCAGCAGTTTGGGTTGGGGAGCCACAGATACGCAGTATTTT
>TRBJ2-5|TRBV10-3|.|TRBD1
CAISDWDRGDQETQYF
TGTGCCATCAGTGACTGGGACAGGGGGGATCAAGAGACCCAGTACTTC
>TRBJ2-7|TRBV7-9|.|.
CASSFGQTTYEQYF
TGTGCCAGCAGCTTTGGACAGACCACCTACGAGCAGTACTTC
>TRBJ1-2|TRBV3-1/TRBV3-2|few|.
CASSQDWGGYGYTF
TGTGCCAGCAGCCAAGATTGGGGGGGCTATGGCTACACCTTC
>TRBJ1-2|TRBV16|.|.
CASSQSRQPYGYTF
TGTGCCAGCAGCCAATCCCGACAGCCCTATGGCTACACCTTC
>TRBJ1-1|TRBV10-3|.|.
CAMGKALGGTEAFF
TGTGCCATGGGTAAGGCCCTGGGGGGCACTGAAGCTTTCTTT
>TRBJ2-6|TRBV10-2|.|.
CASGGGANVLTF
TGCGCCAGCGGGGGCGGGGCCAACGTCCTGACTTTC
>TRBJ1-4|TRBV7-2|.|.
CASSLGTATNEKLFF
TGTGCCAGCAGCTTAGGAACAGCAACTAATGAAAAACTGTTTTTT
>TRBJ2-7|TRBV5-1|.|.
CASSPLIAYEQYF
TGCGCCAGCAGCCCCCTCATAGCCTACGAGCAGTACTTC
>TRBJ2-1|TRBV10-3|once|TRBD2
CAVRTSGGDNEQFF
TGTGCCGTTAGGACTAGCGGGGGGGACAATGAGCAGTTCTTC
>TRBJ1-6|TRBV5-1|.|.
CASSPGTPNSPLHF
TGCGCCAGCAGTCCCGGGACACCGAATTCACCCCTCCACTTT
>TRBJ2-7|TRBV6-5|.|TRBD2
CASSWGTSKYEQYF
TGTGCCAGCAGTTGGGGGACTAGCAAGTACGAGCAGTACTTC
>TRBJ2-3|TRBV30|.|.
CAWKAVLTDTQYF
TGTGCCTGGAAGGCGGTCCTCACAGATACGCAGTATTTT
>TRBJ1-2|TRBV4-3|once|TRBD1
CASSQDGQGAYGYTF
TGCGCCAGCAGCCAAGATGGCCAGGGGGCTTATGGCTACACCTTC
>TRBJ1-2|TRBV10-3|.|TRBD1
CAISPQGGNYGYTF
TGTGCCATCAGTCCACAGGGGGGGAACTATGGCTACACCTTC
>TRBJ1-3|TRBV11-2|.|.
CASSPLKRALSSGNTIYF
TGTGCCAGCAGCCCCCTAAAGCGAGCATTAAGCTCTGGAAACACCATATATTTT
>TRBJ1-1|TRBV12-3/TRBV12-4|.|TRBD1
CASSLGGGPEAFF
TGTGCCAGCAGTTTAGGAGGGGGCCCTGAAGCTTTCTTT
>TRBJ1-2|TRBV7-3|.|TRBD1
CASSFQQGYGYTF
TGTGCCAGCAGCTTTCAACAGGGGTATGGCTACACCTTC
>TRBJ1-2|TRBV19|.|.
CASQATWGDYGYTF
TGTGCCAGTCAAGCGACGTGGGGGGACTATGGCTACACCTTC
>TRBJ2-7|TRBV19|.|.
CASTPGSRLTYEQYF
TGTGCCAGTACCCCGGGTTCACGGCTGACCTACGAGCAGTACTTC
>TRBJ2-5|TRBV7-2|.|.
CASSLSAGRPETQYF
TGTGCCAGCAGCTTATCAGCAGGGCGCCCAGAGACCCAGTACTTC
>TRBJ2-7|TRBV7-2|.|.
CASSLASRGSYEQYF
TGTGCCAGCAGCTTAGCTAGTCGAGGGTCCTACGAGCAGTACTTC
>TRBJ1-1|TRBV10-3|.|TRBD1
CAISELPTGVTEAFF
TGTGCCATCAGTGAGTTACCGACAGGGGTAACTGAAGCTTTCTTT
>TRBJ1-1|TRBV11-2|few|.
CASSYTENTEAFF
TGTGCCAGCAGCTATACAGAGAACACTGAAGCTTTCTTT
>TRBJ2-2|TRBV7-2|.|TRBD2
CASSFPGLAGSSTGELFF
TGTGCCAGCAGCTTCCCGGGACTAGCGGGTTCGAGCACCGGGGAGCTGTTTTTT